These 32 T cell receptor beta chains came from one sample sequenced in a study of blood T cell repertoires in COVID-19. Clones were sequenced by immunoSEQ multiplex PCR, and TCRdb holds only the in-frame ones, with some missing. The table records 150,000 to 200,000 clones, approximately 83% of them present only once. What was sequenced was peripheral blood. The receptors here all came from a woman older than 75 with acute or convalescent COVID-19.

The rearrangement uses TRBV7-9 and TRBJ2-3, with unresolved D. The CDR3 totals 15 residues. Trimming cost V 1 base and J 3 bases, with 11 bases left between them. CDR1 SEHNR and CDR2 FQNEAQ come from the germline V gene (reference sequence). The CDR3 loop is CASSLGRIFTDTQYF. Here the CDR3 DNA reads TGTGCCAGCAGCTTAGGGCGGATTTTTACAGATACGCAGTATTTT. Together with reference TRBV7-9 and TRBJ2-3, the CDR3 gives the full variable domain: DTGVSQNPRHKITKRGQNVTFRCDPISEHNRLYWYRQTLGQGPEFLTYFQNEAQLEKSRLLSDRFSAERPKGSFSTLEIQRTEQGDSAMYLCASSLGRIFTDTQYFGPGTRLTVL.

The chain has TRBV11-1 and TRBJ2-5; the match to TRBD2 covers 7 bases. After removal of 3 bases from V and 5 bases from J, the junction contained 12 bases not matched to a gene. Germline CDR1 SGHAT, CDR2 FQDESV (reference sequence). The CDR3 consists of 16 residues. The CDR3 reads CASSFPSGGGMETQYF. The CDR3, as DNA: TGTGCCAGCAGCTTTCCCTCTGGCGGGGGTATGGAGACCCAGTACTTC.

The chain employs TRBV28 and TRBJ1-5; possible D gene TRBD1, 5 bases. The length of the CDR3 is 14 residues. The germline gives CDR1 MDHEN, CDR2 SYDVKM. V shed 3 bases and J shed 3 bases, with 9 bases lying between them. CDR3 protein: CASSFWGDNQPQHF. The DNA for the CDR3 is TGTGCCAGCAGTTTTTGGGGGGACAATCAGCCCCAGCATTTT.

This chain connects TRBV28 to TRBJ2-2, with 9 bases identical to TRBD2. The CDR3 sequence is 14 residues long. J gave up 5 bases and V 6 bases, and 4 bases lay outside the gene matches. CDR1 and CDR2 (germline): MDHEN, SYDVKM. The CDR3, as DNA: TGTGCCAGCAGACGTAGCGGGGGAACCGGGGAGCTGTTTTTT. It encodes CASRRSGGTGELFF. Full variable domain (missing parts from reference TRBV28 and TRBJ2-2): DVKVTQSSRYLVKRTGEKVFLECVQDMDHENMFWYRQDPGLGLRLIYFSYDVKMKEKGDIPEGYSVSREKKERFSLILESASTNQTSMYLCASRRSGGTGELFFGEGSRLTVL.

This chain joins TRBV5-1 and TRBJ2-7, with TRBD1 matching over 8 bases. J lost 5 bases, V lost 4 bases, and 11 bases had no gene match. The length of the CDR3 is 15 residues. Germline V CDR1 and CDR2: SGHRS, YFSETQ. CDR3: CASSTGRTGYNEQYF. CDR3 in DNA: TGCGCCAGCAGCACCGGTAGGACAGGGTACAACGAGCAGTACTTC.

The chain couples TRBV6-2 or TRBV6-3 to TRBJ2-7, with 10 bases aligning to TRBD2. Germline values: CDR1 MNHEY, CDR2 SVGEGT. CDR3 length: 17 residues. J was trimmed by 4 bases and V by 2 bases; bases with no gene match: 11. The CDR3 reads CASSYTASGGSRYEQYF. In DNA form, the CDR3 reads TGTGCCAGCAGTTACACGGCTAGCGGGGGATCAAGATACGAGCAGTACTTC.

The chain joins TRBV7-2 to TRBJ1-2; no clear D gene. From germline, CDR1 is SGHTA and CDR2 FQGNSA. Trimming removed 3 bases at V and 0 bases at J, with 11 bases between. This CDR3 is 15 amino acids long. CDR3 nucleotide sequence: TGTGCCAGCAGCTTTACCCCAGAAACTAACTATGGCTACACCTTC. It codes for CASSFTPETNYGYTF.

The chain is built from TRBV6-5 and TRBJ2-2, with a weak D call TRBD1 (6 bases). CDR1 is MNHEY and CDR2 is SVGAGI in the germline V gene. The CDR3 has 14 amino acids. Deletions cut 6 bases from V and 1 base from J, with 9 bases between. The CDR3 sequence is CASSEGQNTGELFF. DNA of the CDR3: TGTGCCAGCAGCGAGGGACAGAACACCGGGGAGCTGTTTTTT.

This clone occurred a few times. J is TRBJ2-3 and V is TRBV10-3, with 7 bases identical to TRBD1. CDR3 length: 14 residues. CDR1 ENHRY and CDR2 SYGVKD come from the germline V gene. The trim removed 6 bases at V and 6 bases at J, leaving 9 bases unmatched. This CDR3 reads CAIRQGTAQDTQYF. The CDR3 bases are TGTGCCATCAGGCAAGGGACAGCACAGGATACGCAGTATTTT.

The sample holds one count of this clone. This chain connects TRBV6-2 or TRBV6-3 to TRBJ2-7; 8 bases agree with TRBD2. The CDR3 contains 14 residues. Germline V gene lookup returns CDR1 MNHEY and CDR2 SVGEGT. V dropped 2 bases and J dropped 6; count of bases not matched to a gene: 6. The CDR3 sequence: CASSYPALAVEQYF. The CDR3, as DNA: TGTGCCAGCAGTTACCCCGCACTAGCGGTCGAGCAGTACTTC.

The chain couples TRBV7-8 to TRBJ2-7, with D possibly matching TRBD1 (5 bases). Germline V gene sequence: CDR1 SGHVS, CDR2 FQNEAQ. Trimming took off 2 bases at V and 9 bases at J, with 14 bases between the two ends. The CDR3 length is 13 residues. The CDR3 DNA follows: TGTGCCAGCAGCTTAAGGGGTGCCCTTCTGCAGTACTTC. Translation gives CASSLRGALLQYF.

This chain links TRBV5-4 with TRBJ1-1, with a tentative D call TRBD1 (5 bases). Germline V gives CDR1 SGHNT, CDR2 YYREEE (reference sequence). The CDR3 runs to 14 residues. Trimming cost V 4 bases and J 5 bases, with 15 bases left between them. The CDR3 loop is CASSRQSGGTEAFF. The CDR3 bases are TGTGCCAGCAGCCGACAGTCCGGGGGGACTGAAGCTTTCTTT.

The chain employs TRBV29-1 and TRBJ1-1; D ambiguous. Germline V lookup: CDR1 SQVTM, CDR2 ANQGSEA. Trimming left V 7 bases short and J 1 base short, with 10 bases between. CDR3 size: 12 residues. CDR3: CSARLRNTEAFF. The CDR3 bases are TGCAGCGCCCGACTCCGGAACACTGAAGCTTTCTTT.

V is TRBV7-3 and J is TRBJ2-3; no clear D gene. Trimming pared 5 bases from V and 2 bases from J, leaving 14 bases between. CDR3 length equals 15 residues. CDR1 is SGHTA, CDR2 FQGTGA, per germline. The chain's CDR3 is CASSGMVGPTDTQYF. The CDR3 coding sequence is TGTGCCAGCAGCGGAATGGTGGGCCCCACAGATACGCAGTATTTT.

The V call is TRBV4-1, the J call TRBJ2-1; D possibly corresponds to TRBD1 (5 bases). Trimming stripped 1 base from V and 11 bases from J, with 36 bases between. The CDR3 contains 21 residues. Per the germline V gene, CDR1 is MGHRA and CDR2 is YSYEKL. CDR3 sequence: CASSQGRQGLTADYNEVKQFF. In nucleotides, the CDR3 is TGCGCCAGCAGCCAAGGAAGGCAGGGCTTAACAGCTGATTACAATGAAGTAAAGCAGTTCTTC.

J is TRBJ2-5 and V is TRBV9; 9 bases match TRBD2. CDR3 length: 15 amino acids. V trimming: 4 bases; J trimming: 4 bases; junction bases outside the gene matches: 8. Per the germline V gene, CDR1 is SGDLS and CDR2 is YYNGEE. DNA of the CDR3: TGTGCCAGCAGCCCCAGGACTAGCGATCCAGAGACCCAGTACTTC. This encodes CASSPRTSDPETQYF.

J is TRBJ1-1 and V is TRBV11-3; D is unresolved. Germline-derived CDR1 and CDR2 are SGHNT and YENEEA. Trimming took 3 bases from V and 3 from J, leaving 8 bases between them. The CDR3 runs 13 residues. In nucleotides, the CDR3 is TGTGCCAGCAGCTTCGGTAAGCACACTGAAGCTTTCTTT. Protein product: CASSFGKHTEAFF. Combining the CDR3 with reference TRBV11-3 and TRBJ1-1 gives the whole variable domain EAGVVQSPRYKIIEKKQPVAFWCNPISGHNTLYWYLQNLGQGPELLIRYENEEAVDDSQLPKDRFSAERLKGVDSTLKIQPAELGDSAVYLCASSFGKHTEAFFGQGTRLTVV.

The CDR3 DNA sequence: TGTGCCAGCAGTGTACAGGGTACGCAGTATTTT. Protein product: CASSVQGTQYF. The J gene is TRBJ2-3, the V gene TRBV28, with D perhaps matching TRBD1 (6 bases). V lost 5 bases and J 8 bases, leaving 8 bases between the germline ends. Germline CDR1 reads MDHEN; CDR2 reads SYDVKM. The length of the CDR3 is 11 residues.

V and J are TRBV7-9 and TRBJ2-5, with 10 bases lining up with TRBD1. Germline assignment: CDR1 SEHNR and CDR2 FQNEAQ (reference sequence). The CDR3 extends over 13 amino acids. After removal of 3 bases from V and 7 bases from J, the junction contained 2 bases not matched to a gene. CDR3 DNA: TGTGCCAGCAGCTTGGACAGGGGGGCGACCCAGTACTTC. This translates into CASSLDRGATQYF. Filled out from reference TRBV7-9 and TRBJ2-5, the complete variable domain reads DTGVSQNPRHKITKRGQNVTFRCDPISEHNRLYWYRQTLGQGPEFLTYFQNEAQLEKSRLLSDRFSAERPKGSFSTLEIQRTEQGDSAMYLCASSLDRGATQYFGPGTRLLVL.

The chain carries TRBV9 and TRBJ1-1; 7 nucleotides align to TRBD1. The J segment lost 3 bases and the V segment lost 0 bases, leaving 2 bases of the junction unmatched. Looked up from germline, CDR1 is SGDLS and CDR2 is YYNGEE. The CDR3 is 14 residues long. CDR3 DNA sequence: TGTGCCAGCAGCGTAGCAGGGGGGCACACTGAAGCTTTCTTT. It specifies CASSVAGGHTEAFF.

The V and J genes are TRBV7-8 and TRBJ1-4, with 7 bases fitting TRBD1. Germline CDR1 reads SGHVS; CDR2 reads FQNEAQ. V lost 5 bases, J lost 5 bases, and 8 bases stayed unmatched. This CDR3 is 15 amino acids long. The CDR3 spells CASSTAGTANEKLFF. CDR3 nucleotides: TGTGCCAGCAGCACTGCCGGGACAGCAAATGAAAAACTGTTTTTT.

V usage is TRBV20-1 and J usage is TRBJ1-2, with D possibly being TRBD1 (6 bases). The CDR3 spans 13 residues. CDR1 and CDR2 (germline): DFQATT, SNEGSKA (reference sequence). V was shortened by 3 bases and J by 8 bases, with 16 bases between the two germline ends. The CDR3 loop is CSASDRDQGGYTF. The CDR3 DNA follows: TGCAGTGCTAGTGACCGAGACCAGGGGGGCTACACCTTC.

The CDR3 spells CASSDAGAISYEQYF. The CDR3 region has the DNA TGTGCCAGCAGTGACGCAGGGGCTATCTCCTACGAGCAGTACTTC. This chain uses TRBV2 with TRBJ2-7; a possible D gene is TRBD1 (6 bases). V dropped 3 bases and J dropped 0 bases, with 12 bases sitting between them. Germline values: CDR1 SNHLY, CDR2 FYNNEI. This CDR3 is built from 15 residues.

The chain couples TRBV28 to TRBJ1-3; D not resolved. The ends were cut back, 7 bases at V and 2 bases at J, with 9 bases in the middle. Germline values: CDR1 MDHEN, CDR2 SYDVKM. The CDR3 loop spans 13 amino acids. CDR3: CASTRNPGNTIYF. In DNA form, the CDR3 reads TGTGCCAGCACCAGAAATCCTGGAAACACCATATATTTT.

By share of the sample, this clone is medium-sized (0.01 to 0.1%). CDR3 sequence: CASRARSYSNQPQHF. Here the CDR3 DNA reads TGTGCCAGCAGGGCTCGAAGTTATAGCAATCAGCCCCAGCATTTT. The chain is built from TRBV28 and TRBJ1-5; D call uncertain. Germline V gene data show CDR1 as MDHEN and CDR2 as SYDVKM. Trimming removed 6 bases at V and 0 bases at J, with 12 bases between. The CDR3 is made up of 15 amino acids.

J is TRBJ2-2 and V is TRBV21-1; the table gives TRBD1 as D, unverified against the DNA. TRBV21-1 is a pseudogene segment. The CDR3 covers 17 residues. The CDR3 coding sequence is TGTGCCAGCAGCCCTAGGAGGGGACAGAGAAGCACCGGGGAGCTGTTTTTT. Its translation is CASSPRRGQRSTGELFF.

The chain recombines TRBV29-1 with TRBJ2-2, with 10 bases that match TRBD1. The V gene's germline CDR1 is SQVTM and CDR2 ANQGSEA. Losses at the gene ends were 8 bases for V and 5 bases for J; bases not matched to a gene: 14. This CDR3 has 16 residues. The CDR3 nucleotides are TGCAGCTTTCGCCAGCGACAGGGGGCGGGAACCGGGGAGCTGTTTTTT. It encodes CSFRQRQGAGTGELFF.

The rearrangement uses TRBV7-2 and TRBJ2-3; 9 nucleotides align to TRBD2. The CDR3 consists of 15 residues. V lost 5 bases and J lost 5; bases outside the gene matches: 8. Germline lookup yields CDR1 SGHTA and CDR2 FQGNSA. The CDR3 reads CASSPGLAGGDTQYF. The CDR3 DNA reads TGTGCCAGCAGCCCGGGACTAGCTGGGGGAGATACGCAGTATTTT.

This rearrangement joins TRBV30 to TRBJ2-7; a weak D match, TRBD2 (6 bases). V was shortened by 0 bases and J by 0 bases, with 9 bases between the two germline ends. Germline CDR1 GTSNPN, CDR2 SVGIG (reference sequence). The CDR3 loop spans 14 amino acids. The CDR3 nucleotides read TGTGCCTGGAGTGTAACCGGGAGCTCCTACGAGCAGTACTTC. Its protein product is CAWSVTGSSYEQYF.

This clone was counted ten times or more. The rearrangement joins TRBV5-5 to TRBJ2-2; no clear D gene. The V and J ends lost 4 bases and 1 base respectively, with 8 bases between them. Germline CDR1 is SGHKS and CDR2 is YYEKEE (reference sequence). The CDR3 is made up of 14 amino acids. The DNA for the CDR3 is TGTGCCAGCAGCGGGTCGGGGAACACCGGGGAGCTGTTTTTT. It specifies CASSGSGNTGELFF.

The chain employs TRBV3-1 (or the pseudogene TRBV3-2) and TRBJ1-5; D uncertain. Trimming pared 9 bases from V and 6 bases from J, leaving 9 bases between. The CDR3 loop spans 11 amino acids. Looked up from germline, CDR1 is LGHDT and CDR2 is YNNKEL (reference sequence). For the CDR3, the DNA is TGTGCCAGGTCTTCGTGTCAGCCCCAGCATTTT. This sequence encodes CARSSCQPQHF.

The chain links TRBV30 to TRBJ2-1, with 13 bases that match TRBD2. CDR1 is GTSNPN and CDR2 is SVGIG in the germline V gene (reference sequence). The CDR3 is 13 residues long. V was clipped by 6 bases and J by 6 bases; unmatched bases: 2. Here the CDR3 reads CACGLAGVNEQFF. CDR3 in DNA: TGTGCCTGCGGACTAGCGGGGGTCAATGAGCAGTTCTTC.